This T cell receptor (beta chain) was identified in a study of metastatic and nonmetastatic thyroid tumors. For the study at large: From malignant and benign thyroid patients, repertoires in blood and in tumor or nodule tissue were compared. Study-wide findings and caveats: Reports indicated that malignant thyroid tumors showed significantly higher TCR beta diversity than benign nodules did, in blood and tumor.

The authors' processing: The authors used CDR3 differences across clinicopathological groups to build a distant-metastasis classifier for papillary thyroid cancer. TCRdb ran MiXCR on the PCR reads. For this entry, the V and J calls and clone size follow TCRdb and not the study's own pipeline. Found here are approximately 20,000 clones, approximately 30% of them singletons; the top ten hold roughly 20%. This CDR3 comprises 15 residues. V lost 2 bases, J lost 1 base, and 2 bases stayed unmatched. This clone is categorized as medium-sized (0.01 to 0.1%). Its target is unknown. Every patient underwent thyroid surgery untreated.

V is TRBV12-3 or TRBV12-4 and J is TRBJ2-5; TRBD2 agrees at 9 bases. This clonotype originated in a female donor with papillary thyroid cancer or a benign thyroid nodule (not recorded which). Some clones in this sample may be carry-over from other donors' samples. Material: adjacent normal tissue. The CDR3 region has the DNA TGTGCCAGCAGTTTATCAGCGGGGGGCCAAGAGACCCAGTACTTC. It encodes CASSLSAGGQETQYF.